Listed here are 10 T cell receptor beta chains from one sample, sequenced in a study of blood T cell repertoires in COVID-19. Sequenced by immunoSEQ multiplex PCR; TCRdb stores in-frame clones only, minus some. The sample includes about 53,000 clones, about nine tenths of them seen just once. What was sequenced was peripheral blood. The source is a man older than 75 with acute or convalescent COVID-19.

The chain couples TRBV12-5 to TRBJ1-2; a weak D match, TRBD1 (6 bases). Trimming removed 5 bases at V and 4 bases at J, with 11 bases between. The CDR3 runs 13 residues. CDR1 and CDR2 (germline): LGHNT, FRNRAP. The CDR3 sequence is CASGIRQAYGYTF. CDR3 nucleotide sequence: TGTGCTAGTGGTATCAGACAGGCCTATGGCTACACCTTC.

The rearrangement uses TRBV5-1 and TRBJ2-2; 10 nucleotides match TRBD2. CDR3 length equals 17 residues. Germline V lookup: CDR1 SGHRS, CDR2 YFSETQ. V trimming: 2 bases; J trimming: 1 base; junction bases outside the gene matches: 5. In DNA form, the CDR3 reads TGCGCCAGCAGCTTCCTAGCGGGGGAGTTGAACACCGGGGAGCTGTTTTTT. Amino acid sequence: CASSFLAGELNTGELFF.

The rearrangement uses TRBV7-2 and TRBJ1-4, with a possible D match to TRBD1 (6 bases). CDR1 and CDR2 from the germline V gene are SGHTA and FQGNSA. This CDR3 contains 15 residues. Trimming stripped 5 bases from V and 0 bases from J, with 10 bases between. CDR3 region: CASSHRQATNEKLFF. DNA of the CDR3: TGTGCCAGCAGCCACCGACAGGCAACTAATGAAAAACTGTTTTTT.

This chain connects TRBV25-1 to TRBJ1-3; D unresolved. V lost 2 bases to trimming and J lost 0 bases, with 14 bases between them. The CDR3 covers 17 residues. Germline V CDR1 and CDR2: MGHDK, SYGVNS. CDR3 sequence (DNA): TGTGCCAGCAGTGAAGAGGCCGGTAGCCGCTCTGGAAACACCATATATTTT. Amino acid sequence: CASSEEAGSRSGNTIYF.

V and J are TRBV4-1 and TRBJ2-3; TRBD2 matches at 13 bases. J was trimmed by 1 base and V by 2 bases; bases with no gene match: 6. Germline V CDR1 and CDR2: MGHRA, YSYEKL. The CDR3 is 18 residues long. CDR3 DNA: TGCGCCAGCAGCCAATCTGGACTAGCGGGGGCCGGCACAGATACGCAGTATTTT. It specifies CASSQSGLAGAGTDTQYF.

The chain is built from TRBV18 and TRBJ1-1; D is ambiguous. Germline V gene lookup returns CDR1 KGHSH and CDR2 LQKENI. CDR3 size: 13 residues. V shed 3 bases and J shed 6 bases, with 11 bases lying between them. The DNA for the CDR3 is TGTGCCAGCTCACCCTTTGAAGAGGCTGAAGCTTTCTTT. The encoded protein is CASSPFEEAEAFF. The variable domain in full, completed from reference TRBV18 and TRBJ1-1, reads NAGVMQNPRHLVRRRGQEARLRCSPMKGHSHVYWYRQLPEEGLKFMVYLQKENIIDESGMPKERFSAEFPKEGPSILRIQQVVRGDSAAYFCASSPFEEAEAFFGQGTRLTVV.

The chain recombines TRBV3-1 (or the pseudogene TRBV3-2) with TRBJ2-6, with 7 positions matching TRBD1. Per the germline V gene, CDR1 is LGHDT and CDR2 is YNNKEL (reference sequence). V trimming: 6 bases; J trimming: 0 bases; junction bases outside the gene matches: 8. This CDR3 has 17 residues. The CDR3 DNA reads as TGTGCCAGCAGTCCCGGGACAGTCCTCTCTGGGGCCAACGTCCTGACTTTC. This encodes CASSPGTVLSGANVLTF.

This rearrangement joins TRBV6-6 to TRBJ2-5; D perhaps matches TRBD1 (7 bases). V shed 6 bases and J shed 2 bases, with 16 bases lying between them. The V gene's germline CDR1 is MNHNY and CDR2 SVGAGI (reference sequence). The CDR3 has 15 residues. CDR3 sequence (DNA): TGTGCCAGCAGCAACCCTCCAGGGGGGCAAGAGACCCAGTACTTC. Translating gives CASSNPPGGQETQYF.

The chain couples TRBV7-2 to TRBJ1-4; D not resolved. The length of the CDR3 is 16 residues. Germline CDR1 is SGHTA and CDR2 is FQGNSA. V was cut by 1 base and J by 3 bases, with 12 bases left in between. CDR3 bases: TGTGCCAGCAGCTTAGTAGAGGGTTTGTCTAATGAAAAACTGTTTTTT. It encodes CASSLVEGLSNEKLFF. The full variable domain, its missing parts supplied by reference TRBV7-2 and TRBJ1-4, is GAGVSQSPSNKVTEKGKDVELRCDPISGHTALYWYRQSLGQGLEFLIYFQGNSAPDKSGLPSDRFSAERTGGSVSTLTIQRTQQEDSAVYLCASSLVEGLSNEKLFFGSGTQLSVL.

This clone was seen only a few times. The sample carries other DNA sequences with the same CDR3. V is TRBV5-5 and J is TRBJ1-5; TRBD1 aligns across 8 bases. Germline V gene sequence: CDR1 SGHKS, CDR2 YYEKEE (reference sequence). Trimming removed 0 bases from V and 2 bases from J; junction bases left unmatched: 4. The CDR3 has 16 amino acids. The CDR3: CASSLDRGDGNQPQHF. In DNA form, the CDR3 reads TGTGCCAGCAGCTTGGACAGGGGGGACGGCAATCAGCCCCAGCATTTT.